This T cell receptor beta chain was recovered during a study of CD8+ T cells in alopecia areata (dated by TCRdb to the late 2010s). For the study in its entirety: The study used high-throughput TCRbeta sequencing to examine T cell clonal expansion in alopecia areata, in both the C3H/HeJ mouse model and human patients. Human TCRbeta sequencing covered scalp tissue and sorted CD4+ and CD8+ peripheral blood T cells from patchy and totalis/universalis alopecia areata patients and healthy controls. Scalp clonality was compared among normal scalp (n=4), patchy alopecia areata scalp (n=8), and alopecia totalis/universalis scalp (n=8). RNA came from the PAXgene miRNA kit for fixed scalp, the miRNeasy kit for PBMCs, and the RNeasy kit for mouse skin. TCRbeta CDR3 regions were amplified by immunoSEQ multiplex PCR with 35 Vbeta forward and 13 Jbeta reverse primers. Broader findings and caveats from the paper: Compared with normal scalp, lesional scalp, particularly in alopecia totalis/universalis, had higher clonality and more expanded CD8+ clones, which suggests antigenic drive. TCR sequences shared between patients were less clear than in mice, possibly partly because of HLA diversity in the patient population. Resident alphabeta T cells in normal human skin are also sequenced, complicating scalp TCR repertoire analysis, unlike mouse skin dominated by gammadelta T cells.

This clone was counted once. This clone's antigen is unknown. Within one base of it there is no much larger clone, and no base qualities were kept. Libraries came from the immunoSEQ multiplex PCR assay. To provide template for TCR sequencing, every sample had RNA extracted and reverse transcribed into cDNA. SuperScript III was used to make first-strand cDNA, primed with a 2:1 mix of oligo-dT and random hexamers. A synthetic immune receptor repertoire was used to measure amplification bias, and any remaining bias was corrected computationally. Under the source paper's analysis protocol: Raw reads were preprocessed to remove errors, and CDR3 was defined by IMGT conventions from the conserved cysteine to phenylalanine. To get clonality, Shannon entropy was normalized by log2 of the number of productive unique TCRs and the result was subtracted from 1. Whether scalp clones were CD4 or CD8 was inferred by matching scalp TCRbeta sequences against CD4 and CD8 repertoires sorted from blood. Entries here come from immuneACCESS through TCRdb and include only in-frame sequences with V and J called. Some clones fail to appear in such tables; in the studies checked, an unresolved V gene covers under half of the shortfall, and the cause of the remainder is unknown. D and trimming come from the DNA, and the V and J calls and clone size come from that table. This sample comprises some 110,000 clones, around 61% of them detected only once. The top ten clonotypes cover about 3% of the sample.

PBMCs were separated by density centrifugation and stained for CD3, CD4 and CD8, after which CD4+ and CD8+ T cells were sorted on a FACSAria. Scalp biopsies and blood samples were obtained from unaffected controls. Per the germline V gene, KGHSH is the CDR1 and LQKENI is the CDR2. The CDR3 covers 13 residues, taking in both the cysteine and the phenylalanine. Of the read, only the CDR3 DNA is kept; its 39 bases are in frame from base 1. V is pared back by 3 bases and J by 7 bases, with 10 bases lying between the germline termini. The chain is made from TRBV18 and TRBJ2-1; confidence is insufficient to name the D gene. Material for sequencing was CD4+ T cells sorted from blood. The source is a human donor in good health. The CDR3 region reads CASSPRGSNEQFF. The DNA sequence is TGTGCCAGCTCACCGAGAGGCAGTAATGAGCAGTTCTTC.